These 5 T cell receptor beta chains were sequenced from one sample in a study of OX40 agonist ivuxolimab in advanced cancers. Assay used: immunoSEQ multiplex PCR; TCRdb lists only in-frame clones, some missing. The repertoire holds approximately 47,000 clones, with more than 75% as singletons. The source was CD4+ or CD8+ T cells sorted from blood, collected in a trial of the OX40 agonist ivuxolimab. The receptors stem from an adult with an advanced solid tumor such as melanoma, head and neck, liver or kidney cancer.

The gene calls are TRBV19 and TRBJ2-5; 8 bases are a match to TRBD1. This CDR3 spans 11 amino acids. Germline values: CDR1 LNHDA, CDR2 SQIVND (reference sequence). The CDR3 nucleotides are TGTGCGACAGGGGTAGGTGAGACCCAGTACTTC. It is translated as CATGVGETQYF.

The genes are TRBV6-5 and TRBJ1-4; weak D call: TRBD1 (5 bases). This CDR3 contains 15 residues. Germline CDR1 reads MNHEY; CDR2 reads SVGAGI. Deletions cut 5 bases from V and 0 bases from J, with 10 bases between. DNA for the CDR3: TGTGCCAGCAGTCTCGACAGCACAACTAATGAAAAACTGTTTTTT. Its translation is CASSLDSTTNEKLFF.

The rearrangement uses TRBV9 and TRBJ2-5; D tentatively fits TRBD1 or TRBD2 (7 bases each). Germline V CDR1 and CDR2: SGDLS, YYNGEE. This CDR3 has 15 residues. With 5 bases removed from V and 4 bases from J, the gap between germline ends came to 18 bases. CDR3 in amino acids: CASRKGAGALETQYF. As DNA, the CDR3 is TGTGCCAGCAGGAAGGGGGCGGGGGCCTTAGAGACCCAGTACTTC.

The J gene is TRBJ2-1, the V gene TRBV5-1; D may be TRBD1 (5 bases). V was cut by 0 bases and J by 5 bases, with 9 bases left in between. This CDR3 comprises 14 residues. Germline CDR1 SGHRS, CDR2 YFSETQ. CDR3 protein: CASSLAVGDNEQFF. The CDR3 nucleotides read TGCGCCAGCAGCTTGGCCGTAGGGGACAATGAGCAGTTCTTC. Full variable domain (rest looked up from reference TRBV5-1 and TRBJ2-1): KAGVTQTPRYLIKTRGQQVTLSCSPISGHRSVSWYQQTPGQGLQFLFEYFSETQRNKGNFPGRFSGRQFSNSRSEMNVSTLELGDSALYLCASSLAVGDNEQFFGPGTRLTVL.

CDR3 region: CASSLERPIDSYTF. In DNA form, the CDR3 reads TGCGCCAGCAGCTTGGAAAGGCCCATTGACAGCTACACCTTC. This chain connects TRBV5-1 to TRBJ1-2; the D is unclear. V lost 0 bases and J 9 bases, leaving 15 bases between the germline ends. The CDR3 runs to 14 residues. CDR1 SGHRS and CDR2 YFSETQ come from the germline V gene.